Sequencing of this T cell receptor beta chain was carried out in a study of CD8 T cells in Susac syndrome. General study results and limits: As the study acknowledged, the number of individuals who were part of its TCR sequencing and HLA analysis was relatively small.

Only one count was recorded for this clonotype. Its target is unknown. Trimming left V 5 bases short and J 1 base short, with 16 bases between. CDR3 size: 16 residues. The germline V gene encodes CDR1 SEHNR and CDR2 FQNEAQ (reference sequence). The authors reverse transcribed roughly 0.5 to 1 ug RNA with random hexamers. Multiplex immunoSEQ PCR targeted 54 Vbeta and 13 Jbeta TCR beta segments. TCRdb called the immunoSEQ multiplex PCR reads again in MiXCR, with one record for every CDR3 protein. The sample records 250,000 to 300,000 distinct CDR3 sequences, 65% to 90% being singletons. Sequencing of TCR beta covered CD8+ and CD4+ T cells obtained from blood.

The TCR originated in a human donor with multiple sclerosis. The chain couples TRBV7-9 to TRBJ2-3; D tentatively reads TRBD1 or TRBD2 (5 bases each). The sequencing input was CD8+ T cells from PBMCs. The CDR3 spells CASSPPPGSGTDTQYF. The CDR3 DNA follows: TGTGCCAGCAGCCCGCCGCCAGGGAGCGGCACAGATACGCAGTATTTT.